A selection of T cell receptor beta chains follows, all from one sample in a study of blood T cells in healthy people across ages. From the 5' RACE reads, TCRdb called clonotypes with MiXCR, one entry per CDR3 protein. The sample has 700,000 to 900,000 distinct CDR3 sequences; about 55% are singletons. Sequencing input: blood. The receptor set was obtained from a man older than 75 in good health. Both conserved end residues are part of each CDR3. The order of the fields is V gene, CDR3 length, clone size, J gene, D gene, CDR3 DNA, CDR3 protein. A D gene is named only where the DNA matches it firmly. The listing skips clone size in some rows; elsewhere it reads once, few, many or a size class.

v_call: TRBV20-1; cdr3_length: 15; clone_size: -; j_call: TRBJ2-1; d_call: -; cdr3_nt: TGCAGTGCTAGAGGGGGGCGGGGCTCCTACAATGAGCAGTTCTTC; cdr3_aa: CSARGGRGSYNEQFF
v_call: TRBV7-9; cdr3_length: 15; clone_size: once; j_call: TRBJ1-4; d_call: -; cdr3_nt: TGTGCCAGCAGCTTAACCCAGGGCGGGAGAGAAAAACTGTTTTTT; cdr3_aa: CASSLTQGGREKLFF
v_call: TRBV29-1; cdr3_length: 11; clone_size: -; j_call: TRBJ2-7; d_call: -; cdr3_nt: TGCAGCGTTGAAGATGGCCGAGGGGGGTACTTC; cdr3_aa: CSVEDGRGGYF
v_call: TRBV15; cdr3_length: 14; clone_size: -; j_call: TRBJ2-1; d_call: -; cdr3_nt: TGTGCCACCAGCAGAGAGCTAGCTCGGGATGAGCAGTTCTTC; cdr3_aa: CATSRELARDEQFF
v_call: TRBV11-2; cdr3_length: 15; clone_size: few; j_call: TRBJ2-7; d_call: TRBD2; cdr3_nt: TGTGCCAGCAGCCCACGGACTAGAATCTCCTACGAGCAGTACTTC; cdr3_aa: CASSPRTRISYEQYF
v_call: TRBV20-1; cdr3_length: 16; clone_size: -; j_call: TRBJ2-3; d_call: TRBD2; cdr3_nt: TGCAGTGCTAGAGATCGAATAGCGGGGGAGCACAGATACGCGTATTTT; cdr3_aa: CSARDRIAGEHRYAYF
v_call: TRBV4-1; cdr3_length: 18; clone_size: -; j_call: TRBJ2-7; d_call: -; cdr3_nt: TGCGCCAGCAGCCAAGATCCCAACGCAGAGGGGAACCTCTACGAGCAGTACTTC; cdr3_aa: CASSQDPNAEGNLYEQYF
v_call: TRBV5-6; cdr3_length: 17; clone_size: -; j_call: TRBJ2-1; d_call: TRBD2; cdr3_nt: TGTGCCAGCAGCTTGGTGCGAGAGGCTAGCGGGTCCAATGAGCAGTTCTTC; cdr3_aa: CASSLVREASGSNEQFF
v_call: TRBV29-1; cdr3_length: 14; clone_size: -; j_call: TRBJ2-3; d_call: TRBD2; cdr3_nt: TGCAGCGTTGAGACTAGCGGGGGGTTGGATACGCAGTATTTT; cdr3_aa: CSVETSGGLDTQYF
v_call: TRBV6-6; cdr3_length: 11; clone_size: -; j_call: TRBJ1-1; d_call: -; cdr3_nt: TGTGCCAGCAGGTCTCGAGCTGAAGCTTTCTTT; cdr3_aa: CASRSRAEAFF
v_call: TRBV5-1; cdr3_length: 14; clone_size: few; j_call: TRBJ2-7; d_call: -; cdr3_nt: TGCGCCAGCAGCTTGGAACCTCGGGACTACGAGCAGTACTTC; cdr3_aa: CASSLEPRDYEQYF
v_call: TRBV7-3; cdr3_length: 15; clone_size: few; j_call: TRBJ2-5; d_call: -; cdr3_nt: TGTGCCAGCAGCTCCCTACTGGGCGGAGGAGAGACCCAGTACTTC; cdr3_aa: CASSSLLGGGETQYF
v_call: TRBV7-2; cdr3_length: 12; clone_size: few; j_call: TRBJ2-3; d_call: TRBD2; cdr3_nt: TGTGCCAGCAGCCGGGGGGCAGATACGCAGTATTTT; cdr3_aa: CASSRGADTQYF
v_call: TRBV29-1; cdr3_length: 8; clone_size: few; j_call: TRBJ2-7; d_call: -; cdr3_nt: TGCAGCGTTGAAGAACAGTACTTC; cdr3_aa: CSVEEQYF
v_call: TRBV27; cdr3_length: 17; clone_size: -; j_call: TRBJ2-1; d_call: TRBD2; cdr3_nt: TGTGCCAGCAGTTTTGGACTAGTGGGAGGGAAAATCAATGAGCAGTTCTTC; cdr3_aa: CASSFGLVGGKINEQFF
v_call: TRBV15; cdr3_length: 15; clone_size: -; j_call: TRBJ2-2; d_call: TRBD2; cdr3_nt: TGTGCCACCAGCAGAGCCGGGAGGCAGCGCGGGGAGCTGTTTTTT; cdr3_aa: CATSRAGRQRGELFF
v_call: TRBV20-1; cdr3_length: 16; clone_size: few; j_call: TRBJ2-7; d_call: TRBD2; cdr3_nt: TGCAGTGCTAGAGCGGGCGGGAGGAGCTCCTACAATGAGCAGTACTTC; cdr3_aa: CSARAGGRSSYNEQYF
v_call: TRBV20-1; cdr3_length: 15; clone_size: -; j_call: TRBJ2-1; d_call: -; cdr3_nt: TGCAGTGCAACTTGGACGGGTAGCTCCTACAATGAGCAGTTCTTC; cdr3_aa: CSATWTGSSYNEQFF
v_call: TRBV20-1; cdr3_length: 15; clone_size: -; j_call: TRBJ2-1; d_call: TRBD2; cdr3_nt: TGCAGTGCTAAAGGGACTAGTTCGTCCTACAATGAGCAGTTCTTC; cdr3_aa: CSAKGTSSSYNEQFF
v_call: TRBV19; cdr3_length: 16; clone_size: -; j_call: TRBJ1-4; d_call: -; cdr3_nt: TGTGCCAATAGTGACGGGACCCTTGCAACTAATGAAAAACTGTTTTTT; cdr3_aa: CANSDGTLATNEKLFF
v_call: TRBV28; cdr3_length: 16; clone_size: -; j_call: TRBJ2-7; d_call: -; cdr3_nt: TGTGCCAGCAGTCAGTGGGGGTCCCTCATCGACTACGAGCAGTACTTC; cdr3_aa: CASSQWGSLIDYEQYF
v_call: TRBV12-3/TRBV12-4; cdr3_length: 15; clone_size: few; j_call: TRBJ2-7; d_call: -; cdr3_nt: TGTGCCAGCACAAAAGGCGGGGCCGGGCTTTACGAGCAGTACTTC; cdr3_aa: CASTKGGAGLYEQYF
v_call: TRBV5-1; cdr3_length: 15; clone_size: many; j_call: TRBJ2-5; d_call: -; cdr3_nt: TGCGCCAGCAGCCTAAGACTAGGACTCCAAGAGACCCAGTACTTC; cdr3_aa: CASSLRLGLQETQYF
v_call: TRBV7-3; cdr3_length: 15; clone_size: -; j_call: TRBJ2-5; d_call: TRBD2; cdr3_nt: TGTGCCAGCAGCACTAGCGGGAGTGGGGAAGAGACCCAGTACTTC; cdr3_aa: CASSTSGSGEETQYF
v_call: TRBV28; cdr3_length: 12; clone_size: many; j_call: TRBJ1-2; d_call: -; cdr3_nt: TGTGCCAGCAGTTCCGACATCTATGGCTACACCTTC; cdr3_aa: CASSSDIYGYTF
v_call: TRBV6-1; cdr3_length: 13; clone_size: -; j_call: TRBJ2-1; d_call: -; cdr3_nt: TGTGCCAGCAGTGAAAACAGGGACAATGAGCAGTTCTTC; cdr3_aa: CASSENRDNEQFF
v_call: TRBV18; cdr3_length: 12; clone_size: -; j_call: TRBJ2-7; d_call: -; cdr3_nt: TGTGCCAGCTCAGGTACCCAATACGAGCAGTACTTC; cdr3_aa: CASSGTQYEQYF
v_call: TRBV20-1; cdr3_length: 15; clone_size: -; j_call: TRBJ2-5; d_call: -; cdr3_nt: TGCAGTGCTAGCCGGACCCGGGCAGGGCAAGAGACCCAGTACTTC; cdr3_aa: CSASRTRAGQETQYF
v_call: TRBV7-8; cdr3_length: 16; clone_size: -; j_call: TRBJ2-7; d_call: -; cdr3_nt: TGTGCCAGCAGCTTGCTTGCTTCGGCGACCTCCTACGAGCAGTACTTC; cdr3_aa: CASSLLASATSYEQYF